This T cell receptor (beta chain) emerged from a study of cytomegalovirus exposure and HLA in healthy donors. Researchers ran the PCR with 60 Vbeta and 13 Jbeta primers. The repertoire was sequenced with immunoSEQ multiplex PCR; TCRdb's copy has only in-frame clones and lacks some. Of 200,000 to 300,000 clones in the sample, 80% to 90% were seen once. Overall study results and limits: TCR sequences were mostly rare, though some public TCRs occurred in many donors. In terms of immune exposure information, only CMV serostatus was available. Researchers counted around 150 TCR beta chains as cytomegalovirus-associated. Reports state that TCR beta sequences accurately predicted most subjects' HLA-A and HLA-B alleles.

This CDR3 region has 15 residues. V dropped 4 bases and J dropped 0 bases, with 14 bases sitting between them. Germline loops: CDR1 SGHTS, CDR2 YDEGEE. With respect to this clone: What it recognizes is unknown.

The rearrangement uses TRBV5-8 and TRBJ2-7; no firm D call. What was sequenced was PBMCs. This TCR was sampled from a girl aged 2-10 years in good health and CMV-seronegative. The chain's CDR3 is CASSKTPLSSYEQYF. DNA for the CDR3: TGTGCCAGCAGCAAAACACCCTTAAGCTCCTACGAGCAGTACTTC.